Presented here are 14 T cell receptor beta chains from one specimen sequenced in a study of identifying expanded T cells in peripheral blood. Clones were read by immunoSEQ multiplex PCR, and TCRdb kept only the in-frame ones, dropping some. The sample holds about 100,000 clones; about 89% are singletons and the top ten take roughly 15%. The sample was blood. Every receptor here comes from a person aged 18 to 75 in good health.

This clone occurred once. The chain recombines TRBV5-4 with TRBJ2-1; 13 nucleotides agree with TRBD2. Trimming at V came to 4 bases and at J to 7 bases, leaving 8 bases not matched to a gene. The CDR3 is made up of 16 amino acids. The germline V gene has CDR1 SGHNT and CDR2 YYREEE (reference sequence). CDR3 coding DNA: TGTGCCAGCAGCCCTGGGGGGACTAGCGGGGTGAATGAGCAGTTCTTC. Its protein is CASSPGGTSGVNEQFF.

The chain links TRBV7-9 to TRBJ2-7, with a weak D call TRBD1 (6 bases). CDR1 SEHNR and CDR2 FQNEAQ come from the germline V gene (reference sequence). This CDR3 comprises 14 residues. Trimming stripped 5 bases from V and 3 bases from J, with 14 bases between. The CDR3 protein is CASSLRDTNYEQYF. The CDR3 coding sequence is TGTGCCAGCAGCCTCCGGGACACCAACTACGAGCAGTACTTC.

V and J are TRBV7-2 and TRBJ2-1, with 7 nucleotides matching TRBD2. This CDR3 is 15 amino acids long. The V gene's germline CDR1 is SGHTA and CDR2 FQGNSA. Trimming took 8 bases from V and 1 from J; bases not matched to a gene: 8. As DNA, the CDR3 is TGTGCCAGCGCCTCTTGGGGGGGGTCCTACAATGAGCAGTTCTTC. It encodes CASASWGGSYNEQFF.

DNA for the CDR3: TGTGCCACCCGGCGGACAGCCCAGGGCGGGACCCAGTACTTC. Its translation: CATRRTAQGGTQYF. The chain combines TRBV15 with TRBJ2-5; D perhaps matches TRBD1 (6 bases). V dropped 8 bases and J dropped 7 bases, with 20 bases sitting between them. The CDR3 totals 14 residues. Per germline, CDR1 LNHNV and CDR2 YYDKDF (reference sequence). The full variable domain, in which reference TRBV15 and TRBJ2-5 provide the parts outside the CDR3, is DAMVIQNPRYQVTQFGKPVTLSCSQTLNHNVMYWYQQKSSQAPKLLFHYYDKDFNNEADTPDNFQSRRPNTSFCFLDIRSPGLGDTAMYLCATRRTAQGGTQYFGPGTRLLVL.

The chain employs TRBV25-1 and TRBJ1-2, with D tentatively TRBD1 (5 bases). The germline V gene has CDR1 MGHDK and CDR2 SYGVNS. The CDR3 totals 13 residues. V was cut by 2 bases and J by 2 bases, with 6 bases left in between. CDR3 in DNA: TGTGCCAGCAGTGAACGGGGCAACTATGGCTACACCTTC. Protein sequence: CASSERGNYGYTF.

Worth noting for this clone: Different DNA sequences within this sample yield the same CDR3. The chain is built from TRBV7-9 and TRBJ1-4; TRBD1 agrees at 7 bases. Germline V gene data show CDR1 as SEHNR and CDR2 as FQNEAQ (reference sequence). The V segment lost 7 bases and the J segment 4 bases; nucleotides outside the gene matches: 9. This CDR3 region has 15 residues. The CDR3 reads CASISTGDYNEKLFF. CDR3 DNA: TGTGCCAGCATCTCAACAGGGGATTATAATGAAAAACTGTTTTTT.

V is TRBV5-4 and J is TRBJ1-1, with 8 bases identical to TRBD1. CDR3 size: 15 residues. Germline trimming cut 0 bases from V and 1 base from J; bases unmatched to any gene: 2. The germline V gene has CDR1 SGHNT and CDR2 YYREEE (reference sequence). The CDR3 is CASSLGQGANTEAFF. Written as DNA, the CDR3 is TGTGCCAGCAGCTTGGGGCAGGGGGCGAACACTGAAGCTTTCTTT.

The chain combines TRBV28 with TRBJ1-3; 7 bases align to TRBD1. With 6 bases clipped from V and 0 bases from J, the junction kept 5 bases outside the gene matches. The CDR3 is 15 amino acids. Germline assignment: CDR1 MDHEN and CDR2 SYDVKM. The CDR3 is CASSPGGGSGNTIYF. CDR3 bases: TGTGCCAGCAGCCCAGGGGGGGGCTCTGGAAACACCATATATTTT.

V and J are TRBV5-1 and TRBJ2-7; D not certain. Germline V gives CDR1 SGHRS, CDR2 YFSETQ. This CDR3 has 16 residues. Trimming cost V 4 bases and J 0 bases, with 17 bases left between them. Written as DNA, the CDR3 is TGCGCCAGCAGCCCCAAGGACGGGTCGAGCTCCTACGAGCAGTACTTC. Translation: CASSPKDGSSSYEQYF.

The J gene is TRBJ2-7, the V gene TRBV28, with D hard to call. The CDR3 is 11 amino acids. CDR1 is MDHEN, CDR2 SYDVKM, per germline. The V end lost 4 bases, the J end lost 7 bases, and 8 bases lay between the germline ends. Here the CDR3 reads CASSYLGEQYF. In DNA, the CDR3 is TGTGCCAGCAGTTACCTCGGAGAGCAGTACTTC.

This chain uses TRBV4-3 with TRBJ2-1; possible D gene TRBD2, 5 bases. CDR1 is LGHNA, CDR2 YSLEER, per germline. Trimming took 1 base from V and 4 from J, leaving 11 bases between them. The CDR3 has 15 amino acids. CDR3 sequence reads: CASSQATGEYNEQFF. CDR3 DNA: TGCGCCAGCAGCCAAGCCACCGGGGAGTACAATGAGCAGTTCTTC.

The chain is built from TRBV7-9 and TRBJ2-5, with D uncertain. Trimming left V 6 bases short and J 5 bases short, with 13 bases between. The CDR3 sequence is 13 residues long. Germline-derived CDR1 and CDR2 are SEHNR and FQNEAQ (reference sequence). The CDR3 sequence is CASRTNNWETQYF. The DNA for the CDR3 is TGTGCCAGCAGAACCAATAACTGGGAGACCCAGTACTTC.

This chain uses TRBV6-5 with TRBJ2-7; a possible D gene is TRBD2 (6 bases). Germline CDR1 and CDR2: MNHEY and SVGAGI. The ends were cut back, 2 bases at V and 6 bases at J, with 20 bases in the middle. The CDR3 has 16 amino acids. The CDR3 loop is CASSYPPGGEVGEQYF. The DNA of the CDR3 is TGTGCCAGCAGTTACCCCCCCGGAGGGGAGGTTGGCGAGCAGTACTTC.

V is TRBV6-6 and J is TRBJ2-7, with 12 bases aligning to TRBD1. The CDR3 sequence is 14 residues long. The germline V gene encodes CDR1 MNHNY and CDR2 SVGAGI (reference sequence). Unmatched junction bases numbered 3, after V lost 5 bases and J lost 4 bases. The CDR3 loop reads CASSPGQGAYEQYF. The CDR3, as DNA: TGTGCCAGCAGTCCGGGACAGGGGGCGTACGAGCAGTACTTC.